Listed below are T cell receptor beta chains from one sample, sequenced in a study of blood T cell repertoires in COVID-19. Method: immunoSEQ multiplex PCR; TCRdb's copy keeps in-frame clones and lacks some. The data hold under 300,000 clones, with roughly 90% observed a single time. The specimen sequenced was peripheral blood. The origin of the receptors is a middle-aged woman who had recovered from COVID-19. Both conserved end residues are part of each CDR3. The order of the fields is V gene, clone size, J gene, D gene, CDR3 length, CDR3 protein, CDR3 DNA. A D gene is named only where the DNA matches it firmly. Clone size is not always given. Where it is, it says once, few, many or a class for expanded clones.

TRBV24-1	-	TRBJ2-1	TRBD2	16	CATSDLGLGTVNEQFF	TGTGCCACCAGTGACCTGGGACTAGGAACCGTCAATGAGCAGTTCTTC
TRBV2	-	TRBJ1-4	TRBD1	14	CASSPGQGREKLFF	TGTGCCAGCAGTCCGGGACAGGGACGTGAAAAACTGTTTTTT
TRBV27	-	TRBJ2-7	TRBD1	15	CASSRDGTAPYEQYF	TGTGCCAGCAGCAGGGACGGGACAGCTCCCTACGAGCAGTACTTC
TRBV7-2	once	TRBJ2-7	-	20	CASSLARTGGATSGRSEQYF	TGTGCCAGCAGCTTAGCGCGGACAGGGGGCGCGACTAGCGGGCGATCCGAGCAGTACTTC
TRBV28	few	TRBJ1-5	-	15	CASSLPVNSNQPQHF	TGTGCCAGCAGTTTGCCAGTCAATAGCAATCAGCCCCAGCATTTT
TRBV6-5	-	TRBJ2-5	TRBD2	14	CAGTGGGAGETQYF	TGTGCCGGAACCGGCGGGGGGGCTGGAGAGACCCAGTACTTC
TRBV2	-	TRBJ2-4	-	14	CASSESQGLNIQYF	TGTGCCAGCAGTGAATCCCAGGGGCTCAACATTCAGTACTTC
TRBV7-2	-	TRBJ2-7	-	13	CASSLLSNGEQYF	TGTGCCAGCAGCTTATTGTCTAACGGGGAGCAGTACTTC
TRBV4-3	-	TRBJ2-6	-	16	CASSQDHSSGANVLTF	TGCGCCAGCAGCCAAGATCACAGCTCTGGGGCCAACGTCCTGACTTTC
TRBV5-5	-	TRBJ2-7	-	14	CASSFGQGGYEQYF	TGTGCCAGCAGCTTCGGGCAGGGGGGCTACGAGCAGTACTTC
TRBV5-4	-	TRBJ2-3	TRBD2	13	CASSLAGGDTQYF	TGTGCCAGCAGCCTAGCGGGAGGAGATACGCAGTATTTT
TRBV5-1	-	TRBJ2-5	-	14	CASSPSGGRETQYF	TGCGCCAGCAGCCCCTCGGGGGGCAGGGAGACCCAGTACTTC
TRBV7-2	-	TRBJ1-1	TRBD1	13	CASSFRQGDEAFF	TGTGCCAGCAGCTTTAGACAGGGCGATGAAGCTTTCTTT
TRBV7-3	-	TRBJ1-1	-	15	CASSFEGVGITEAFF	TGTGCCAGCAGCTTCGAAGGAGTCGGGATCACTGAAGCTTTCTTT
TRBV9	-	TRBJ2-1	TRBD2	16	CASSVISGGIYNEQFF	TGTGCCAGCAGCGTAATAAGCGGGGGTATTTACAATGAGCAGTTCTTC
TRBV27	few	TRBJ1-2	TRBD1	13	CASTPGTGVGYTF	TGTGCCAGCACGCCCGGGACAGGGGTTGGCTACACCTTC
TRBV19	-	TRBJ1-3	-	14	CATRTTPSGNTIYF	TGTGCCACTCGTACTACTCCCTCTGGAAACACCATATATTTT
TRBV6-5	-	TRBJ2-7	-	16	CASSYLGQSTPYEQYF	TGTGCCAGCAGTTACCTCGGACAGAGCACACCCTACGAGCAGTACTTC
TRBV6-5	-	TRBJ1-4	-	11	CASSTGIGLFF	TGTGCCAGCAGCACAGGAATTGGACTGTTTTTT
TRBV14	-	TRBJ1-3	-	16	CASSQRTSGQGNTIYF	TGTGCCAGCAGCCAGAGAACCTCGGGACAAGGAAACACCATATATTTT
TRBV5-1	-	TRBJ2-2	-	15	CASSLLTGPTGELFF	TGCGCCAGCAGCTTGTTAACAGGGCCCACCGGGGAGCTGTTTTTT
TRBV15	-	TRBJ2-1	TRBD2	16	CATSREGLVWVNEQFF	TGTGCCACCAGCAGGGAAGGACTAGTTTGGGTCAATGAGCAGTTCTTC
TRBV7-2	-	TRBJ2-1	TRBD2	16	CASSFSGRGSYNEQFF	TGTGCCAGCAGCTTCAGCGGGAGGGGGTCCTACAATGAGCAGTTCTTC
TRBV6-4	-	TRBJ1-1	-	14	CAQAIPRRNTEAFF	TGTGCCCAGGCGATACCACGACGGAACACTGAAGCTTTCTTT
TRBV5-1	-	TRBJ1-2	TRBD1	17	CASSLGSDRGRLAGYTF	TGCGCCAGCAGCTTGGGCTCGGACAGGGGGCGCCTGGCGGGCTACACCTTC
TRBV6-2/TRBV6-3	-	TRBJ2-7	TRBD2	14	CASSRTSGSYEQYF	TGTGCCAGCAGTAGGACTAGCGGCTCCTACGAGCAGTACTTC
TRBV6-5	-	TRBJ2-5	-	13	CASSYSRKKTQYF	TGTGCCAGCAGTTACTCCAGGAAGAAGACCCAGTACTTC
TRBV7-9	-	TRBJ1-4	-	15	CASSLVEGRGEKLFF	TGTGCCAGCAGCTTAGTGGAGGGGCGGGGTGAAAAACTGTTTTTT
TRBV11-3	-	TRBJ1-2	TRBD1	17	CASSTRTGGNANYGYTF	TGTGCCAGCAGCACCAGGACAGGGGGCAACGCTAACTATGGCTACACCTTC
TRBV7-9	-	TRBJ2-2	TRBD2	14	CASTVAGGTGELFF	TGTGCCAGCACCGTAGCGGGCGGCACCGGGGAGCTGTTTTTT
TRBV7-2	-	TRBJ2-5	-	14	CASSAGLAQETQYF	TGTGCCAGCAGCGCGGGGCTAGCTCAAGAGACCCAGTACTTC
TRBV19	-	TRBJ2-1	-	17	CASSIRGGLGMYNEQFF	TGTGCCAGTAGTATAAGGGGGGGATTGGGGATGTACAATGAGCAGTTCTTC
TRBV14	-	TRBJ1-2	-	14	CASSQDQGDYGYTF	TGTGCCAGCAGCCAAGATCAAGGGGACTATGGCTACACCTTC
TRBV14	-	TRBJ2-4	-	16	CASSQSSRGAKNIQYF	TGTGCCAGCAGCCAATCGTCAAGGGGAGCCAAAAACATTCAGTACTTC
TRBV18	-	TRBJ2-5	-	17	CASSSHPIPRGGETQYF	TGTGCCAGCTCATCCCACCCAATACCGAGGGGAGGAGAGACCCAGTACTTC
TRBV6-2/TRBV6-3	-	TRBJ2-7	TRBD2	16	CASSTPLGGVPYEQYF	TGTGCCAGCAGTACCCCCTTGGGAGGGGTCCCCTACGAGCAGTACTTC
TRBV2	-	TRBJ2-3	TRBD2	18	CASSATSGGPTSTDTQYF	TGTGCCAGCAGTGCGACTAGCGGGGGTCCCACTAGCACAGATACGCAGTATTTT
TRBV18	-	TRBJ1-2	TRBD1	15	CASSGDRGRLYGYTF	TGTGCCAGCTCAGGGGACAGGGGGCGGCTCTATGGCTACACCTTC
TRBV19	-	TRBJ2-4	-	15	CASSRLDLAKNIQYF	TGTGCCAGTAGTCGATTGGACTTAGCCAAAAACATTCAGTACTTC
TRBV27	-	TRBJ1-5	-	15	CASSLSAPLYQPQHF	TGTGCCAGCAGTTTATCCGCCCCCCTATATCAGCCCCAGCATTTT
TRBV7-2	-	TRBJ2-5	TRBD1	14	CASSSGTGKETQYF	TGTGCCAGCAGCTCCGGGACAGGGAAAGAGACCCAGTACTTC
TRBV6-1	-	TRBJ1-4	TRBD1	17	CASSGRRDRVTNEKLFF	TGTGCCAGCAGTGGCCGCCGAGACAGGGTAACTAATGAAAAACTGTTTTTT
TRBV7-2	-	TRBJ2-7	TRBD2	16	CASSLATSGRAYEQYF	TGTGCCAGCAGCTTAGCAACTAGCGGGAGGGCCTACGAGCAGTACTTC
TRBV5-1	-	TRBJ2-4	-	14	CASSYQGILDIQYF	TGCGCCAGCAGCTACCAGGGGATACTGGACATTCAGTACTTC
TRBV19	few	TRBJ1-2	-	13	CASTEGRFYGYTF	TGTGCCAGTACCGAGGGCAGGTTCTATGGCTACACCTTC
TRBV2	once	TRBJ2-1	TRBD2	16	CASSVFTSGGGDEQFF	TGTGCCAGCAGTGTGTTTACTAGCGGGGGGGGCGATGAGCAGTTCTTC
TRBV3-1/TRBV3-2	-	TRBJ1-2	TRBD1	16	CASSQEFGTANYGYTF	TGTGCCAGCAGCCAAGAATTCGGGACAGCAAACTATGGCTACACCTTC
TRBV2	-	TRBJ1-5	-	14	CASQDSNSNQPQHF	TGTGCCAGTCAGGACAGCAATAGCAATCAGCCCCAGCATTTT
TRBV5-1	-	TRBJ2-7	-	14	CASSLVSGSHEQYF	TGCGCCAGCAGCTTGGTGTCAGGGTCCCACGAGCAGTACTTC
TRBV10-3	-	TRBJ2-5	TRBD1	13	CAISTGGRETQYF	TGTGCCATCAGCACAGGGGGCCGGGAGACCCAGTACTTC
TRBV9	-	TRBJ1-2	-	13	CASSVVEDYGYTF	TGTGCCAGCAGCGTAGTAGAGGACTATGGCTACACCTTC
TRBV27	-	TRBJ2-1	TRBD2	16	CASSFGLAGGRGEQFF	TGTGCCAGCAGTTTTGGGCTAGCGGGGGGCCGCGGTGAGCAGTTCTTC
TRBV18	-	TRBJ2-1	TRBD2	15	CASSLTAGVYNEQFF	TGTGCCAGCTCACTGACGGCGGGAGTGTACAATGAGCAGTTCTTC
TRBV24-1	once	TRBJ2-5	-	11	CATSDLETQYF	TGTGCCACCAGTGATCTAGAGACCCAGTACTTC
TRBV28	-	TRBJ1-2	-	14	CASRSGGTVYGYTF	TGTGCCAGCAGGTCCGGAGGGACTGTTTATGGCTACACCTTC